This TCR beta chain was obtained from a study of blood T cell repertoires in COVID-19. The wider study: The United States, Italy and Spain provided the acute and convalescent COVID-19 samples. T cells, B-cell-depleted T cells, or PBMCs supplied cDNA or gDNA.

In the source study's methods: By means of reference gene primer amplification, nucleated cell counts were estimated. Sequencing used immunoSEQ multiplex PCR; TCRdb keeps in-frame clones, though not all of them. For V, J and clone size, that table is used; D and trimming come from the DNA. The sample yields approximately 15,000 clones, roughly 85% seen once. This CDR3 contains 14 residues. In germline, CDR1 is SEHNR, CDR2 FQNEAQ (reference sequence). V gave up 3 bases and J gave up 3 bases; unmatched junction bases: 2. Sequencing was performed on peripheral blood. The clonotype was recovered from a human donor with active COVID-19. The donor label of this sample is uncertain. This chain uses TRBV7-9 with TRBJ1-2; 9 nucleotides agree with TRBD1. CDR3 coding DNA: TGTGCCAGCAGCTTTGGGACAGGGTACTATGGCTACACCTTC. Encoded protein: CASSFGTGYYGYTF.